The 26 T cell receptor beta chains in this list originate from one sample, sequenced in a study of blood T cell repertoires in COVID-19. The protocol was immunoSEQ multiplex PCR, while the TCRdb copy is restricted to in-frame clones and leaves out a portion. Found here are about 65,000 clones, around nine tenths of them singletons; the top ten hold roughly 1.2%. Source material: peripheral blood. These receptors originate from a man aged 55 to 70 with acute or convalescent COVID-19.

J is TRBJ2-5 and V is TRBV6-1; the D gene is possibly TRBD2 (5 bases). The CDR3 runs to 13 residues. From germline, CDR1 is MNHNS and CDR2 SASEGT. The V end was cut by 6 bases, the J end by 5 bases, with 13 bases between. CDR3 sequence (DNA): TGTGCCAGCAGAAACAGAGCGGCGGAGACCCAGTACTTC. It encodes CASRNRAAETQYF.

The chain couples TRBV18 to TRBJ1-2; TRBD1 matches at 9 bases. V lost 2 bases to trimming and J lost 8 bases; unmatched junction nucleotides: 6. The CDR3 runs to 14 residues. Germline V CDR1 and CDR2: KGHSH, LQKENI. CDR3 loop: CASSPNTGGWGYTF. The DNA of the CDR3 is TGTGCCAGCTCACCAAACACAGGGGGCTGGGGCTACACCTTC.

In nucleotides, the CDR3 is TGTGCCTGGAGTGAGGGACAGGTAGATAGATCACCCCTCCACTTT. Translated: CAWSEGQVDRSPLHF. This chain joins TRBV30 and TRBJ1-6; 8 bases agree with TRBD1. The V and J ends lost 1 base and 10 bases, in that order; junction bases with no gene match: 9. This CDR3 has 15 amino acids. Germline lookup yields CDR1 GTSNPN and CDR2 SVGIG (reference sequence). The whole variable domain, filled in from reference TRBV30 and TRBJ1-6, reads SQTIHQWPATLVQPVGSPLSLECTVEGTSNPNLYWYRQAAGRGLQLLFYSVGIGQISSEVPQNLSASRPQDRQFILSSKKLLLSDSGFYLCAWSEGQVDRSPLHFGNGTRLTVT.

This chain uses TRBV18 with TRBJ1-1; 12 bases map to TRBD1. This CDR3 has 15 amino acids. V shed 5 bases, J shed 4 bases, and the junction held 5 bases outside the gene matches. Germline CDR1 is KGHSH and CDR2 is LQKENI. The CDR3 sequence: CASSSGTGGLTEAFF. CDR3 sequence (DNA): TGTGCCAGCTCATCAGGGACAGGGGGCCTCACTGAAGCTTTCTTT.

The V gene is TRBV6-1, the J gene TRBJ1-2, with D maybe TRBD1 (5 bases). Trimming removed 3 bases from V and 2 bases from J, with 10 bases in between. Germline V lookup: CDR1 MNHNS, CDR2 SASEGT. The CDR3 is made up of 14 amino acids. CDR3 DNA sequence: TGTGCCAGCAGTGAGGGTAGGGGAAACTATGGCTACACCTTC. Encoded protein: CASSEGRGNYGYTF.

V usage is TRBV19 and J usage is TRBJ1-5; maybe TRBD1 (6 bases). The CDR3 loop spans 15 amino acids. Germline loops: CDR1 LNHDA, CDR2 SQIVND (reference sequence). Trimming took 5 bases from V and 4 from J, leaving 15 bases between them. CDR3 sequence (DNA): TGTGCCAGTAGTGGAGCCGGGGGGCGTAATCAGCCCCAGCATTTT. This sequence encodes CASSGAGGRNQPQHF.

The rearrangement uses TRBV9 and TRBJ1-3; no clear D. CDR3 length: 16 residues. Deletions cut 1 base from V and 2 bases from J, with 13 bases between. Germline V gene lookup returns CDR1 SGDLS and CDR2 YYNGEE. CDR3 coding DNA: TGTGCCAGCAGCGTAACGAGCTTTTTGGCTGGAAACACCATATATTTT. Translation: CASSVTSFLAGNTIYF.

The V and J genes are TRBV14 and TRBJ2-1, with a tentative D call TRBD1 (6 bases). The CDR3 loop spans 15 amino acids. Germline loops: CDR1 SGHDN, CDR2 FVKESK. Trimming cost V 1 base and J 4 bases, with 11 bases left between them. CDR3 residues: CASSQGQVAYNEQFF. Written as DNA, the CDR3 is TGTGCCAGCAGCCAAGGACAGGTCGCATACAATGAGCAGTTCTTC.

CDR3 region: CASSRQLALYNEQFF. The CDR3 nucleotides read TGTGCCAGTAGCCGCCAACTAGCCCTCTACAATGAGCAGTTCTTC. This chain uses TRBV19 with TRBJ2-1, with D tentatively TRBD2 (6 bases). V was trimmed by 6 bases and J by 3 bases, leaving 15 bases between them. The CDR3 is 15 amino acids. Germline values: CDR1 LNHDA, CDR2 SQIVND (reference sequence).

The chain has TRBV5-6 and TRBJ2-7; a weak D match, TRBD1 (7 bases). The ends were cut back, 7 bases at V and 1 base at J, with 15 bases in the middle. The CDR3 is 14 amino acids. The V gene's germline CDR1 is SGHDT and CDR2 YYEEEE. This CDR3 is CASAGGLLSYEQYF. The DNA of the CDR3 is TGTGCCAGCGCAGGGGGACTCCTTTCCTACGAGCAGTACTTC. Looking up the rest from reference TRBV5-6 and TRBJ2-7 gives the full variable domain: DAGVTQSPTHLIKTRGQQVTLRCSPKSGHDTVSWYQQALGQGPQFIFQYYEEEERQRGNFPDRFSGHQFPNYSSELNVNALLLGDSALYLCASAGGLLSYEQYFGPGTRLTVT.

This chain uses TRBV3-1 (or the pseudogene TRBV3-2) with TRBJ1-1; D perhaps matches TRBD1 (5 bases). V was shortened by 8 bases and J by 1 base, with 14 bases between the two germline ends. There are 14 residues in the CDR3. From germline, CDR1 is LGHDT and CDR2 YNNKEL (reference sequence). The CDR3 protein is CASSFARANTEAFF. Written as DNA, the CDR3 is TGTGCCAGCTCCTTCGCCAGGGCGAACACTGAAGCTTTCTTT.

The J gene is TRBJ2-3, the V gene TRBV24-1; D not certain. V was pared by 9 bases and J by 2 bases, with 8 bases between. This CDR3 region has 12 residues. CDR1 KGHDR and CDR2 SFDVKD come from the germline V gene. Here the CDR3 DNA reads TGTGCCACCGGCGGTACCACAGATACGCAGTATTTT. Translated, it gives CATGGTTDTQYF.

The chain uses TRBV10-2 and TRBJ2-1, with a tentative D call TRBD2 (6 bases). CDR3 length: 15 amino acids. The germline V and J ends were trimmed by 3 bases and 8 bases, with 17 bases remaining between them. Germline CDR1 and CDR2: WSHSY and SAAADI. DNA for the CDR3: TGCGCCAGCAGTGATCCGGGCCCGGGAGAGGATGAGCAGTTCTTC. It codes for CASSDPGPGEDEQFF.

Here the CDR3 reads CASSVGTGHNEQFF. The CDR3 DNA sequence: TGTGCCAGCAGCGTAGGCACAGGGCACAATGAGCAGTTCTTC. This chain joins TRBV9 and TRBJ2-1, with TRBD1 as a possible D gene (6 bases). The CDR3 spans 14 residues. CDR1 and CDR2 from the germline V gene are SGDLS and YYNGEE. The V and J ends lost 0 bases and 5 bases respectively, with 9 bases between them. Full variable domain (rest looked up from reference TRBV9 and TRBJ2-1): DSGVTQTPKHLITATGQRVTLRCSPRSGDLSVYWYQQSLDQGLQFLIQYYNGEERAKGNILERFSAQQFPDLHSELNLSSLELGDSALYFCASSVGTGHNEQFFGPGTRLTVL.

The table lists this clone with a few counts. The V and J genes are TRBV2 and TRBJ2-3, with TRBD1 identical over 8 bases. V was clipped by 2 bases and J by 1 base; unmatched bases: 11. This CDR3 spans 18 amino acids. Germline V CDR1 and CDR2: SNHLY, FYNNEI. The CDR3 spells CASSEPARTGLGTDTQYF. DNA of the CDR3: TGTGCCAGCAGTGAACCTGCTAGGACAGGGCTGGGCACAGATACGCAGTATTTT. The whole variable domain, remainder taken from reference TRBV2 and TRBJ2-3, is EPEVTQTPSHQVTQMGQEVILRCVPISNHLYFYWYRQILGQKVEFLVSFYNNEISEKSEIFDDQFSVERPDGSNFTLKIRSTKLEDSAMYFCASSEPARTGLGTDTQYFGPGTRLTVL.

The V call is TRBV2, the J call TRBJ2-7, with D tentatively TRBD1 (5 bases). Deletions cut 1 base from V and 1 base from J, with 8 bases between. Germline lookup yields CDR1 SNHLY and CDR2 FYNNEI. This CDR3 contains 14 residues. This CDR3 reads CASSEVDRSYEQYF. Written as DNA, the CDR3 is TGTGCCAGCAGTGAAGTCGACAGATCCTACGAGCAGTACTTC.

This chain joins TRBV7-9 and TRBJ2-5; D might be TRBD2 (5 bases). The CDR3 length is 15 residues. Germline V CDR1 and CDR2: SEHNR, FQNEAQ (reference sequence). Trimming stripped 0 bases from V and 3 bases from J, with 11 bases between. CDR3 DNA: TGTGCCAGCAGCTTAGCGCAACGGGGAGAAGAGACCCAGTACTTC. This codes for CASSLAQRGEETQYF.

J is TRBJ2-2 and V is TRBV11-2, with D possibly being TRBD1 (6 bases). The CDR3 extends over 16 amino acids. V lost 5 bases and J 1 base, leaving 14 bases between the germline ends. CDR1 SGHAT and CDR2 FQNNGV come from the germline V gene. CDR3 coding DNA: TGTGCCAGCAGCCCCCTGACAGGCGTGAACACCGGGGAGCTGTTTTTT. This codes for CASSPLTGVNTGELFF. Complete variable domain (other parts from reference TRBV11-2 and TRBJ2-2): EAGVAQSPRYKIIEKRQSVAFWCNPISGHATLYWYQQILGQGPKLLIQFQNNGVVDDSQLPKDRFSAERLKGVDSTLKIQPAKLEDSAVYLCASSPLTGVNTGELFFGEGSRLTVL.

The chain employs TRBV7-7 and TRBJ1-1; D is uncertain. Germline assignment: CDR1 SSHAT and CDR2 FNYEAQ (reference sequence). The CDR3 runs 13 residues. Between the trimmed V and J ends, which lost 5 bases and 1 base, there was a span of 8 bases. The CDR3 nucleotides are TGTGCCAGCAGCCCAGCGGGGAACACTGAAGCTTTCTTT. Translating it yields CASSPAGNTEAFF. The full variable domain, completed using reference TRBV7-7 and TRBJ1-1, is GAGVSQSPRYKVTKRGQDVTLRCDPISSHATLYWYQQALGQGPEFLTYFNYEAQPDKSGLPSDRFSAERPEGSISTLTIQRTEQRDSAMYRCASSPAGNTEAFFGQGTRLTVV.

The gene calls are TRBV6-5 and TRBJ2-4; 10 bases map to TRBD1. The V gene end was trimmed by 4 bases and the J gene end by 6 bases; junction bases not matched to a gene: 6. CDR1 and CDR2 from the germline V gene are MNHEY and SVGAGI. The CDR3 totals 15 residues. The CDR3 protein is CASSSGTGDRNIQYF. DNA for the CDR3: TGTGCCAGCAGTTCCGGGACAGGGGATCGAAACATTCAGTACTTC.

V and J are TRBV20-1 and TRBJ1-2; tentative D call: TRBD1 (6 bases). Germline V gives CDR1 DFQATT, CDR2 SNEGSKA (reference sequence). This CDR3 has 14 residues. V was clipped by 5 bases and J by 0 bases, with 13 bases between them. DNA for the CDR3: TGCAGTGCTGGTGGTCCAGGGGCTAACTATGGCTACACCTTC. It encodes CSAGGPGANYGYTF.

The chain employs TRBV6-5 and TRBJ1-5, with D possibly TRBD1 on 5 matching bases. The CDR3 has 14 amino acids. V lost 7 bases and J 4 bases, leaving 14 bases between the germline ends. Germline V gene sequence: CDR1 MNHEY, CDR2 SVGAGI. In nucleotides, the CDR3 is TGTGCCAGCAATCCCGGCGGGGGAAATCAGCCCCAGCATTTT. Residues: CASNPGGGNQPQHF.

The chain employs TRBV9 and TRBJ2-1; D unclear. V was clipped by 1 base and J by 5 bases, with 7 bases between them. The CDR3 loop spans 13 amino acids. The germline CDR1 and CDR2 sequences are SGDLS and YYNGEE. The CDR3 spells CASSVSPDNEQFF. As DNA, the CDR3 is TGTGCCAGCAGCGTATCCCCAGACAATGAGCAGTTCTTC.

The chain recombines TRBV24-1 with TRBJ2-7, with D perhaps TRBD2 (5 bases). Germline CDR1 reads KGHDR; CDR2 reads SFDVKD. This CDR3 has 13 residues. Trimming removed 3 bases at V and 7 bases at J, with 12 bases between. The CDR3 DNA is TGTGCCACCAGTGATCCCGGACGGGAAGAGCAGTACTTC. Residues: CATSDPGREEQYF.

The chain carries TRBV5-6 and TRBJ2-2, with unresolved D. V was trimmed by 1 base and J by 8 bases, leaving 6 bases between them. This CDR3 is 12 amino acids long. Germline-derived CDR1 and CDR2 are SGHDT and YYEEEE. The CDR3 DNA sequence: TGTGCCAGCAGCTTGCATGCGGGGGAGCTGTTTTTT. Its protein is CASSLHAGELFF.

CDR3 loop: CASRLDRTGDNSPLHF. In nucleotides, the CDR3 is TGTGCAAGTCGCTTAGATCGGACAGGGGATAATTCACCCCTCCACTTT. The rearrangement links TRBV12-2 to TRBJ1-6; the tabulated D call, TRBD1, remains unverified against the DNA. TRBV12-2 corresponds to a pseudogene. The CDR3 runs to 16 residues.